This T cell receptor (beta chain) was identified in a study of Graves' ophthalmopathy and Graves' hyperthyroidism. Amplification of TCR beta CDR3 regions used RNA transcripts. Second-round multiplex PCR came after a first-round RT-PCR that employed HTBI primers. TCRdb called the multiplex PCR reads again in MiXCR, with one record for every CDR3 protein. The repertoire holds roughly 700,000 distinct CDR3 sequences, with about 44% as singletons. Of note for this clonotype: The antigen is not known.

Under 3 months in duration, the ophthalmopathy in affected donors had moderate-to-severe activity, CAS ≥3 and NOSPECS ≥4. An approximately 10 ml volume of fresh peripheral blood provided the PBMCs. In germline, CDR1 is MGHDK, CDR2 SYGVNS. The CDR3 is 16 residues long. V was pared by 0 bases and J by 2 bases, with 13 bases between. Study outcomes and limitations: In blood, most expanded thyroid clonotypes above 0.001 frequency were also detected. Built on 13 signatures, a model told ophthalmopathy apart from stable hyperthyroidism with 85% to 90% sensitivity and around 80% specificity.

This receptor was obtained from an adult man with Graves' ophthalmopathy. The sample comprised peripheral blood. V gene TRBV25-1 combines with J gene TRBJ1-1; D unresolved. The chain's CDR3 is CASSEYTGAGNTEAFF. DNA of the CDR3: TGTGCCAGCAGTGAATACACGGGTGCTGGAAACACTGAAGCTTTCTTT.